This is a list of T cell receptor beta chains from one sample in a study of identical twins. TCRdb independently ran MiXCR on the 5' RACE reads; one entry per CDR3 protein. The table lists more than 200,000 distinct CDR3 sequences, roughly 9.4% of them singletons. Sequenced: memory (CD45RO+) T cells sorted from blood. These receptors originate from a woman in her late teens or twenties in good health. CDR3s include the opening cysteine and the closing phenylalanine or tryptophan. Each record gives: D gene, J gene, clone size, V gene, CDR3 protein, CDR3 DNA. The D gene is left open where the match is weak. The size of a clone is reported for some rows only, either as once, few or many, or as a class for expanded clones.

>.|TRBJ2-5|few|TRBV6-1
CASSPSGGGETQYF
TGTGCCAGCAGTCCGTCTGGGGGCGGGGAGACCCAGTACTTC
>.|TRBJ2-7|few|TRBV29-1
CSVGGDDSYEQYF
TGCAGCGTTGGAGGGGACGATTCCTACGAGCAGTACTTC
>.|TRBJ1-1|few|TRBV6-5
CASSYFRYRVGGGTEAFF
TGTGCCAGCAGTTACTTTCGGTACCGGGTGGGGGGAGGAACTGAAGCTTTCTTT
>.|TRBJ2-7|many|TRBV12-3/TRBV12-4
CASSLQGSEQYF
TGTGCCAGCAGTTTACAGGGCAGCGAGCAGTACTTC
>.|TRBJ2-3|few|TRBV6-2/TRBV6-3
CASRDLGRPTDTQYF
TGTGCCAGCCGAGACCTGGGTCGCCCCACAGATACGCAGTATTTT
>.|TRBJ1-2|few|TRBV5-6
CASSLISNYGYTF
TGTGCCAGCAGCCTGATATCTAACTATGGCTACACCTTC
>.|TRBJ1-6|few|TRBV5-1
CASSPGDYNSPLHF
TGCGCCAGCAGCCCAGGCGACTATAATTCACCCCTCCACTTT
>TRBD2|TRBJ2-1|.|TRBV18
CASSPSGTRSINEQFF
TGTGCCAGCTCACCATCCGGGACTAGATCGATCAATGAGCAGTTCTTC
>.|TRBJ2-7|many|TRBV5-1
CASSGDSYEQYF
TGCGCCAGCAGCGGTGACAGCTACGAGCAGTACTTC
>TRBD1|TRBJ1-5|.|TRBV10-3
CAISSGQESQPQHF
TGTGCCATCAGTTCGGGACAGGAGAGTCAGCCCCAGCATTTT
>.|TRBJ2-2|.|TRBV5-5
CASSSPGHNTGELFF
TGTGCCAGCAGCTCCCCGGGACATAACACCGGGGAGCTGTTTTTT
>.|TRBJ1-6|many|TRBV12-3/TRBV12-4
CASSPNGRYSPLHF
TGTGCCAGCAGTCCCAACGGACGGTATTCACCCCTCCACTTT
>TRBD2|TRBJ2-7|many|TRBV12-3/TRBV12-4
CASGTRYEQYF
TGTGCGAGCGGGACTCGGTACGAGCAGTACTTC
>.|TRBJ2-1|few|TRBV29-1
CSVEGASLYNEQFF
TGCAGCGTTGAAGGGGCTAGCTTGTACAATGAGCAGTTCTTC
>TRBD2|TRBJ2-7|.|TRBV2
CATRGTSGGYEQYF
TGTGCCACCCGAGGGACTAGCGGGGGCTACGAGCAGTACTTC
>TRBD2|TRBJ2-2|.|TRBV7-8
CASSLSGVTGELFF
TGTGCCAGCAGCTTAAGCGGGGTTACCGGGGAGCTGTTTTTT
>.|TRBJ2-7|.|TRBV20-1
CSANKESYEQYF
TGCAGTGCTAACAAAGAGTCCTACGAGCAGTACTTC
>TRBD1|TRBJ2-7|.|TRBV12-3/TRBV12-4
CASSRTGWEQYF
TGTGCCAGCAGCCGGACAGGGTGGGAGCAGTACTTC
>TRBD1|TRBJ1-1|.|TRBV12-3/TRBV12-4
CASSLWTGTEAFF
TGTGCCAGCAGTTTATGGACAGGGACTGAAGCTTTCTTT
>.|TRBJ2-5|many|TRBV11-2
CASSLAASETQYF
TGTGCCAGCAGCTTAGCCGCCTCAGAGACCCAGTACTTC
>.|TRBJ2-7|.|TRBV30
CAWSVWGTNEQYF
TGTGCCTGGAGTGTCTGGGGAACCAACGAGCAGTACTTC
>.|TRBJ2-7|.|TRBV7-9
CASSLISTYEQYF
TGTGCCAGCAGCTTAATTTCCACCTACGAGCAGTACTTC
>TRBD2|TRBJ2-1|many|TRBV6-2/TRBV6-3
CASSYSSGGDEQFF
TGTGCCAGCAGTTACTCGTCGGGAGGGGATGAGCAGTTCTTC
>.|TRBJ2-2|.|TRBV5-8
CASSLGRSGELFF
TGTGCCAGCAGCTTGGGACGCAGCGGGGAGCTGTTTTTT
>.|TRBJ2-7|many|TRBV27
CASRGSYEQYF
TGTGCCAGCCGGGGATCTTACGAGCAGTACTTC
>.|TRBJ1-1|.|TRBV7-6
CASSLWGGAENTEAFF
TGTGCCAGCAGCTTATGGGGGGGGGCGGAGAACACTGAAGCTTTCTTT
>.|TRBJ2-1|.|TRBV25-1
CAGSERPGHRSEQFF
TGTGCCGGCAGTGAAAGACCGGGACATCGGAGTGAGCAGTTCTTC
>TRBD2|TRBJ2-7|.|TRBV20-1
CSAAPTSGEAGDEQYF
TGCAGTGCTGCCCCGACTAGCGGGGAGGCAGGTGACGAGCAGTACTTC